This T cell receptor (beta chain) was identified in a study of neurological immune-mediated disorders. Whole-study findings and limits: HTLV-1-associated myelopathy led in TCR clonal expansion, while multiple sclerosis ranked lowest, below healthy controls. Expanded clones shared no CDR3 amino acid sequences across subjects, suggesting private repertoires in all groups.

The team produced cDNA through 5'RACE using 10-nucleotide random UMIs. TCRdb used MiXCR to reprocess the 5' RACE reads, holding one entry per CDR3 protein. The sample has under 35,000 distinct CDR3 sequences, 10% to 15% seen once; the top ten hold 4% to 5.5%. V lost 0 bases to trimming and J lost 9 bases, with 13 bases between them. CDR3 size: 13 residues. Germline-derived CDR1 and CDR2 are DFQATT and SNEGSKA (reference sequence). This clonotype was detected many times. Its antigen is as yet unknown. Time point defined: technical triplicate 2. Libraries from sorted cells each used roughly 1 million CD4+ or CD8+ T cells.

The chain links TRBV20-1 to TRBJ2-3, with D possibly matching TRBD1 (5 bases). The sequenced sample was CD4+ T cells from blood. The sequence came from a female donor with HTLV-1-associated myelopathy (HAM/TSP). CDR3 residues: CSAREWGYQTQYF. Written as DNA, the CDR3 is TGCAGTGCTAGAGAATGGGGCTACCAAACGCAGTATTTT.